The 11 T cell receptor beta chains given below trace back to one sample, sequenced in a study of cytomegalovirus exposure and HLA in healthy donors. With 60 Vbeta and 13 Jbeta primers, the PCR was carried out. Method: immunoSEQ multiplex PCR; TCRdb's copy keeps in-frame clones and lacks some. The sample lists about 140,000 clones, about 80% occurring once. Sequenced input: PBMCs. These receptors came from a woman aged 40 to 50 in good health and CMV-seronegative.

The genes are TRBV11-3 and TRBJ1-2, with D tentatively TRBD1 (6 bases). The germline V and J ends were trimmed by 4 bases and 0 bases, with 15 bases remaining between them. This CDR3 spans 16 amino acids. Per germline, CDR1 SGHNT and CDR2 YENEEA. The CDR3 DNA reads TGTGCCAGCAGCTCCATTCACAGGGATACTAACTATGGCTACACCTTC. The encoded protein is CASSSIHRDTNYGYTF.

The CDR3 is CASSADSYSGNTIYF. Written as DNA, the CDR3 is TGCGCCAGCAGCGCCGACAGCTACTCTGGAAACACCATATATTTT. The V gene is TRBV5-1, the J gene TRBJ1-3; perhaps TRBD1 as D (5 bases). Trimming took 4 bases from V and 0 from J, leaving 11 bases between them. Germline CDR1 is SGHRS and CDR2 is YFSETQ. The CDR3 length is 15 residues.

This sequence joins TRBV11-2 and TRBJ2-1; possibly TRBD2 for D (5 bases). From germline, CDR1 is SGHAT and CDR2 FQNNGV. Trimming cost V 4 bases and J 8 bases, with 18 bases left between them. The CDR3 contains 15 residues. The CDR3 is CASSSVRGLGHEQFF. The CDR3 DNA follows: TGTGCCAGCAGCTCGGTCCGAGGGCTAGGACATGAGCAGTTCTTC.

The rearrangement links TRBV5-4 to TRBJ1-4, with TRBD1 matching 9 bases. CDR1 and CDR2 (germline): SGHNT, YYREEE (reference sequence). With V trimmed by 4 bases and J by 2 bases, 3 bases remained unmatched. The CDR3 spans 15 residues. The CDR3 DNA reads as TGTGCCAGCAGCGAGGGACAGGGCACTAATGAAAAACTGTTTTTT. This gives the protein CASSEGQGTNEKLFF.

The chain has TRBV28 and TRBJ2-3; perhaps TRBD2 as D (6 bases). Germline loops: CDR1 MDHEN, CDR2 SYDVKM. The V end lost 5 bases, the J end lost 8 bases, and 11 bases lay between the germline ends. The CDR3 length is 12 residues. The CDR3 region is CASSLIAATQYF. DNA of the CDR3: TGTGCCAGCAGTCTTATAGCGGCTACGCAGTATTTT.

The rearrangement uses TRBV6-1 and TRBJ2-7; weak D call: TRBD1 (7 bases). CDR3 size: 14 residues. V was shortened by 7 bases and J by 6 bases, with 19 bases between the two germline ends. The germline gives CDR1 MNHNS, CDR2 SASEGT. CDR3 in DNA: TGTGCCAGCACAGGGGGGACAGTGGGACCCGAGCAGTACTTC. Translated, it gives CASTGGTVGPEQYF.

The CDR3 reads CASSEVVKQQYF. CDR3 nucleotide sequence: TGTGCCAGCAGTGAAGTGGTGAAGCAGCAGTACTTC. The J gene is TRBJ2-7, the V gene TRBV2; D is uncertain. CDR1 is SNHLY, CDR2 FYNNEI, per germline. V was clipped by 1 base and J by 8 bases, with 9 bases between them. This CDR3 contains 12 residues.

This chain connects TRBV6-1 to TRBJ1-1, with 8 nucleotides matching TRBD1. Trimming took 8 bases from V and 2 from J; bases not matched to a gene: 10. The CDR3 sequence is 15 residues long. Germline CDR1 MNHNS, CDR2 SASEGT. Written as DNA, the CDR3 is TGTGCCAGCCTCCGGACAGGGCTGGCAAACACTGAAGCTTTCTTT. Amino acids: CASLRTGLANTEAFF.

The chain couples TRBV19 to TRBJ1-5, with TRBD1 as a possible D gene (6 bases). This CDR3 has 16 residues. V lost 1 base, J lost 0 bases, and 10 bases lay in between. Germline V CDR1 and CDR2: LNHDA, SQIVND (reference sequence). The CDR3 bases are TGTGCCAGTAGTATAGGGACAGCGATTAGCAATCAGCCCCAGCATTTT. Translating gives CASSIGTAISNQPQHF.

The table lists this clone with a count of one. The CDR3, as DNA: TGTGCCAGCAGCTTGTGGGGGGGCCAAAATACGCAGTATTTT. Protein sequence: CASSLWGGQNTQYF. This rearrangement joins TRBV5-6 to TRBJ2-3; weak D call: TRBD2 (7 bases). The CDR3 is 14 amino acids. Trimming pared 1 base from V and 7 bases from J, leaving 13 bases between. In germline, CDR1 is SGHDT, CDR2 YYEEEE.

To note about this clone: An end of the junction differs from the germline gene, which may be a read error. V usage is TRBV12-5 and J usage is TRBJ2-6, with a tentative D call TRBD1 (5 bases). The CDR3 length is 13 residues. Germline V lookup: CDR1 LGHNT, CDR2 FRNRAP. CDR3 nucleotide sequence: TGTGCTAGTGGCCCCTCTGGGGCCAACGGCCTGACTTTC. This translates into CASGPSGANGLTF.